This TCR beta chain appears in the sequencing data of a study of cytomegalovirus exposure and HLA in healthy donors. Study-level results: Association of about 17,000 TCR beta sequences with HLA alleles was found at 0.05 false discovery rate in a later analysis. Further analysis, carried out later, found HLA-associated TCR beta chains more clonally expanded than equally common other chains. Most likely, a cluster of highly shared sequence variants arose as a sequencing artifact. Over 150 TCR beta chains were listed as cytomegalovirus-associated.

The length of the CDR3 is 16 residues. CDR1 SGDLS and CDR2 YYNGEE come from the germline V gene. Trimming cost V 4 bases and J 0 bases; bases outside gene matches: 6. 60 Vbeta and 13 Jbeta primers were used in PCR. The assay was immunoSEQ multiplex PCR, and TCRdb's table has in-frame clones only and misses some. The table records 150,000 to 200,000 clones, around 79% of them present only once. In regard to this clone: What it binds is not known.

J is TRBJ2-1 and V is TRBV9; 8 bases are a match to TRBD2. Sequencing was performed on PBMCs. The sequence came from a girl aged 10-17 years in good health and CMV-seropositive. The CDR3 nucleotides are TGTGCCAGCAGCCCGCGAGCGGGGGTCTCCTACAATGAGCAGTTCTTC. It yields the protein CASSPRAGVSYNEQFF. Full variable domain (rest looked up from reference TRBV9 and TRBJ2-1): DSGVTQTPKHLITATGQRVTLRCSPRSGDLSVYWYQQSLDQGLQFLIQYYNGEERAKGNILERFSAQQFPDLHSELNLSSLELGDSALYFCASSPRAGVSYNEQFFGPGTRLTVL.